The 12 T cell receptor beta chains below were found in one sample sequenced in a study of technical replicates of blood from a handful of donors. Assay: immunoSEQ multiplex PCR; the TCRdb copy retains only in-frame clones and omits some. The data contain about 85,000 clones, over 90% of them singletons. Sample: T cells isolated from PBMCs. These receptors all stem from a human donor in good health.

The J gene is TRBJ2-3, the V gene TRBV5-1, with 8 bases lining up with TRBD1. Per the germline V gene, CDR1 is SGHRS and CDR2 is YFSETQ. Germline trimming cut 4 bases from V and 3 bases from J; bases unmatched to any gene: 4. The CDR3 is 14 amino acids. CDR3 sequence (DNA): TGCGCCAGCAGCCCGGACAGGGCGACAGATACGCAGTATTTT. Translating it yields CASSPDRATDTQYF.

V is TRBV5-1 and J is TRBJ1-4; 10 bases align to TRBD1. Germline V gives CDR1 SGHRS, CDR2 YFSETQ. J was trimmed by 8 bases and V by 5 bases; bases with no gene match: 9. The CDR3 consists of 15 residues. As DNA, the CDR3 is TGCGCCAGCAGTGAACGGACAGGGGGGCGAGAAAAACTGTTTTTT. It is translated as CASSERTGGREKLFF.

To note about this clone: At the DNA level, this CDR3 is encoded by other sequences in the same sample as well. V gene TRBV19 combines with J gene TRBJ2-7; 8 nucleotides align to TRBD1. J lost 2 bases, V lost 5 bases, and 2 bases had no gene match. The CDR3 has 13 residues. CDR1 is LNHDA and CDR2 is SQIVND in the germline V gene (reference sequence). The CDR3 spells CASSPGQAYEQYF. The CDR3 nucleotides read TGTGCCAGTAGTCCGGGACAGGCCTACGAGCAGTACTTC. The variable domain in full, with the rest retrieved from reference TRBV19 and TRBJ2-7, is DGGITQSPKYLFRKEGQNVTLSCEQNLNHDAMYWYRQDPGQGLRLIYYSQIVNDFQKGDIAEGYSVSREKKESFPLTVTSAQKNPTAFYLCASSPGQAYEQYFGPGTRLTVT.

The genes are TRBV11-2 and TRBJ2-1, with TRBD1 matching 7 bases. The CDR3 contains 13 residues. Germline V gene lookup returns CDR1 SGHAT and CDR2 FQNNGV. Trimming took 3 bases from V and 8 from J; bases not matched to a gene: 4. In DNA form, the CDR3 reads TGTGCCAGCAGCTTCGACAGGGTCTATGAGCAGTTCTTC. Translated: CASSFDRVYEQFF.

This chain joins TRBV4-1 and TRBJ2-7; possibly TRBD2 for D (5 bases). From germline, CDR1 is MGHRA and CDR2 YSYEKL. The CDR3 has 15 residues. V lost 0 bases, J lost 3 bases, and 12 bases lay in between. The CDR3 region is CASSQEVRELYEQYF. The DNA of the CDR3 is TGCGCCAGCAGCCAAGAAGTAAGGGAGCTCTACGAGCAGTACTTC.

This chain uses TRBV6-1 with TRBJ2-4; weak D call: TRBD2 (5 bases). The CDR3 is 14 residues long. Germline V gives CDR1 MNHNS, CDR2 SASEGT. V lost 7 bases and J 0 bases, leaving 10 bases between the germline ends. In nucleotides, the CDR3 is TGTGCCAGCATGAGGGAAGGAGCCAAAAACATTCAGTACTTC. Its protein product is CASMREGAKNIQYF.

V usage is TRBV9 and J usage is TRBJ1-2; a weak D match, TRBD1 (6 bases). There are 14 residues in the CDR3. Germline V gene data show CDR1 as SGDLS and CDR2 as YYNGEE. Trimming removed 4 bases from V and 7 bases from J, with 17 bases in between. CDR3 nucleotides: TGTGCCAGCAGCCCGCGGGGGCAGGCGATTGGCTACACCTTC. It codes for CASSPRGQAIGYTF.

This clone was counted a single time. The V call is TRBV6-5, the J call TRBJ2-2; D is possibly TRBD2 (7 bases). The CDR3 is made up of 14 amino acids. Germline CDR1 MNHEY, CDR2 SVGAGI. Trimming stripped 7 bases from V and 5 bases from J, with 14 bases between. The DNA for the CDR3 is TGTGCCAGCACCAAGGGGGGGAGTACCGGGGAGCTGTTTTTT. It codes for CASTKGGSTGELFF.

The V call is TRBV7-3, the J call TRBJ2-3; 8 nucleotides match TRBD2. Germline loops: CDR1 SGHTA, CDR2 FQGTGA. The junction had 5 bases not matched to a gene; V was cut back by 2 bases and J by 4 bases. This CDR3 contains 15 residues. CDR3 amino acids: CASSLPGLGPDTQYF. CDR3 sequence (DNA): TGTGCCAGCAGCTTACCGGGACTAGGCCCAGATACGCAGTATTTT.

The chain carries TRBV5-1 and TRBJ2-5, with 7 bases aligning to TRBD1. The ends lost 4 bases at V and 2 bases at J; junction bases unmatched: 5. Germline CDR1 SGHRS, CDR2 YFSETQ. This CDR3 has 14 amino acids. CDR3 sequence reads: CASSPGTVQETQYF. DNA of the CDR3: TGCGCCAGCAGCCCTGGGACAGTTCAAGAGACCCAGTACTTC.

J is TRBJ2-7 and V is TRBV6-5; the D is unclear. This CDR3 is built from 14 residues. Between the trimmed V and J ends, which lost 4 bases and 6 bases, there was a span of 16 bases. CDR1 is MNHEY and CDR2 is SVGAGI in the germline V gene. In nucleotides, the CDR3 is TGTGCCAGCAGTTCCAGCCAGGCTGCCAGCGAGCAGTACTTC. Encoded protein: CASSSSQAASEQYF.

The gene calls are TRBV11-3 and TRBJ2-1; possible D gene TRBD1, 6 bases. Per germline, CDR1 SGHNT and CDR2 YENEEA. This CDR3 contains 14 residues. V was shortened by 5 bases and J by 6 bases, with 14 bases between the two germline ends. The CDR3 DNA sequence: TGTGCCAGCAGCGTCCCGGGACAACCCAATGAGCAGTTCTTC. Translated: CASSVPGQPNEQFF.